These T cell receptor beta chains were read from a single sample in a study of control samples from healthy donors and cancer patients. Sequencing used immunoSEQ multiplex PCR; TCRdb keeps in-frame clones, though not all of them. The profile shows 76,000 or so clones, 75% to 90% of them singletons. The sample taken for sequencing was PBMCs. The receptors originated from a woman between 45 and 65 years old with colorectal cancer. CDR3s include the opening cysteine and the closing phenylalanine or tryptophan. Each record gives: J gene, clone size, V gene, D gene, CDR3 protein, CDR3 DNA. The D gene is left open where the match is weak. Clone size is stated in some rows and not others, as once, few, many or a class when expanded.

TRBJ1-5,few,TRBV12-5,NA,CASDLGGAPNQPQHF,TGTGCTAGTGATTTGGGAGGGGCCCCCAATCAGCCCCAGCATTTT
TRBJ1-1,NA,TRBV5-1,TRBD1,CASSLKGQGQGTEAFF,TGCGCCAGCAGCCTGAAGGGACAGGGGCAAGGGACTGAAGCTTTCTTT
TRBJ1-6,NA,TRBV27,NA,CASSWGIGNSPLHF,TGTGCCAGCAGTTGGGGTATTGGTAATTCACCCCTCCACTTT
TRBJ2-5,NA,TRBV7-9,TRBD1,CASSVGQGRETQYF,TGTGCCAGCAGCGTGGGACAGGGGAGGGAGACCCAGTACTTC
TRBJ1-3,NA,TRBV3-1/TRBV3-2,NA,CASSLMGSLSGNTIYF,TGTGCCAGCAGCCTCATGGGTAGTCTTTCTGGAAACACCATATATTTT
TRBJ1-6,NA,TRBV9,NA,CASSPLGDNSYNSPLHF,TGTGCCAGCAGCCCCCTTGGGGATAACTCCTATAATTCACCCCTCCACTTT
TRBJ1-1,once,TRBV2,TRBD1,CASRDRGYGTEAFF,TGTGCCAGCAGGGACAGGGGGTATGGGACTGAAGCTTTCTTT
TRBJ1-2,NA,TRBV19,NA,CASTPGRDYGYTF,TGTGCCAGTACCCCGGGCAGGGACTATGGCTACACCTTC
TRBJ1-5,NA,TRBV12-3/TRBV12-4,NA,CASSRGDQPQHF,TGTGCCAGCAGTCGAGGGGATCAGCCCCAGCATTTT
TRBJ1-2,NA,TRBV19,NA,CASSIWGGAINVYGYTF,TGTGCCAGTAGTATATGGGGCGGGGCGATCAACGTCTATGGCTACACCTTC
TRBJ2-2,many,TRBV7-7,NA,CASSLVTGELFF,TGTGCCAGCAGCCTTGTAACCGGGGAGCTGTTTTTT
TRBJ1-6,NA,TRBV7-8,NA,CASSTQGVESPLHF,TGTGCCAGCAGCACCCAAGGGGTTGAATCACCCCTCCACTTT
TRBJ1-2,few,TRBV6-5,TRBD1,CASSYISGGGYGYTF,TGTGCCAGCAGTTATATCTCAGGGGGAGGCTATGGCTACACCTTC
TRBJ1-5,NA,TRBV7-2,NA,CASSLVSTGANQPQHF,TGTGCCAGCAGCTTAGTCAGCACAGGCGCCAATCAGCCCCAGCATTTT
TRBJ1-1,NA,TRBV6-1,NA,CASSEPRTRNTEAFF,TGTGCCAGCAGTGAACCCCGAACTAGGAACACTGAAGCTTTCTTT
TRBJ1-3,NA,TRBV9,NA,CASSVTLNSRLGSGNTIYF,TGTGCCAGCAGCGTGACCCTTAACTCGCGATTAGGCTCTGGAAACACCATATATTTT
TRBJ1-5,NA,TRBV20-1,NA,CSASFGQHSNQPQHF,TGCAGTGCTAGTTTTGGACAGCATAGCAATCAGCCCCAGCATTTT
TRBJ2-3,NA,TRBV29-1,TRBD2,CSVDKIAGPDTQYF,TGCAGCGTGGATAAAATAGCGGGCCCAGATACGCAGTATTTT
TRBJ1-4,NA,TRBV7-2,NA,CASSLGGSEKLFF,TGTGCCAGCTCATTAGGAGGGAGTGAAAAACTGTTTTTT
TRBJ2-1,NA,TRBV7-2,TRBD1,CASSSGTGGGEQFF,TGTGCCAGCAGCTCCGGGACAGGGGGCGGTGAGCAGTTCTTC
TRBJ1-5,NA,TRBV5-6,NA,CASSLYSGPNQPQHF,TGTGCCAGCAGCTTGTATAGTGGGCCCAATCAGCCCCAGCATTTT
TRBJ1-5,once,TRBV27,NA,CASSSLGQPQHF,TGTGCCAGCAGTTCTTTAGGTCAGCCCCAGCATTTT
TRBJ2-5,NA,TRBV7-9,NA,CASSLTGIAETQYF,TGTGCCAGCAGCTTAACAGGGATTGCTGAGACCCAGTACTTC
TRBJ2-4,NA,TRBV5-1,NA,CASSLDTGPSKNIQYF,TGCGCCAGCAGCTTGGACACGGGCCCCTCAAAAAACATTCAGTACTTC
TRBJ1-2,NA,TRBV19,NA,CASRPLPGNYGYTF,TGTGCCAGTAGACCCCTCCCCGGTAACTATGGCTACACCTTC
TRBJ1-5,NA,TRBV15,NA,CATSQGNQPQHF,TGTGCCACCAGCCAGGGGAATCAGCCCCAGCATTTT
TRBJ2-2,NA,TRBV27,NA,CASRESWTGELFF,TGTGCCAGCAGGGAGTCCTGGACCGGGGAGCTGTTTTTT
TRBJ1-1,NA,TRBV30,TRBD1,CAWTGGAPEAFF,TGTGCCTGGACAGGGGGCGCCCCTGAAGCTTTCTTT
TRBJ2-3,NA,TRBV24-1,NA,CATSDPGTITDTQYF,TGTGCCACCAGTGACCCAGGAACTATCACAGATACGCAGTATTTT
TRBJ1-4,NA,TRBV3-1/TRBV3-2,NA,CASSQDLGLFNEKLFF,TGTGCCAGCAGCCAAGATCTGGGCCTTTTTAATGAAAAACTGTTTTTT
TRBJ2-5,NA,TRBV24-1,NA,CATSDPTTGETQYF,TGTGCCACCAGTGACCCGACAACCGGAGAGACCCAGTACTTC
TRBJ2-2,NA,TRBV5-1,TRBD2,CASSSQASGYTGELFF,TGCGCCAGCAGCTCGCAGGCTAGCGGATACACCGGGGAGCTGTTTTTT
TRBJ1-2,NA,TRBV12-3/TRBV12-4,TRBD1,CASSQTGGVGYTF,TGTGCCAGCAGCCAAACAGGGGGCGTCGGCTACACCTTC
TRBJ1-1,NA,TRBV7-2,NA,CASGRTAVEAFF,TGTGCCAGCGGTAGGACAGCCGTTGAAGCTTTCTTT
TRBJ2-3,NA,TRBV5-1,NA,CASSWGLTDTQYF,TGCGCCAGCAGCTGGGGTCTCACAGATACGCAGTATTTT
TRBJ1-1,NA,TRBV10-1,NA,CASSQGLGTEAFF,TGCGCCAGCAGTCAGGGCTTGGGGACTGAAGCTTTCTTT
TRBJ1-1,once,TRBV7-2,NA,CASSLARTSNTEAFF,TGTGCCAGCAGCTTAGCGCGGACATCGAACACTGAAGCTTTCTTT
TRBJ2-2,NA,TRBV5-3,TRBD2,CARSLGGGRELFF,TGTGCCAGAAGCTTAGGCGGGGGACGGGAGCTGTTTTTT
TRBJ2-2,NA,TRBV27,NA,CASHYTGNTGELFF,TGTGCCAGCCATTACACAGGGAATACCGGGGAGCTGTTTTTT
TRBJ2-3,NA,TRBV7-2,NA,CASSLMSDTQYF,TGTGCCAGCAGCTTAATGTCAGATACGCAGTATTTT
TRBJ1-5,once,TRBV5-1,TRBD1,CASSPTGDPSNQPQHF,TGCGCCAGCAGCCCGACAGGGGACCCTAGCAATCAGCCCCAGCATTTT
TRBJ1-2,NA,TRBV19,TRBD1,CASSAGQGTRGYTF,TGTGCCAGTAGTGCCGGACAGGGGACGAGAGGCTACACCTTC
TRBJ1-1,NA,TRBV7-3,NA,CASSLTGARNTEAFF,TGTGCCAGCAGCTTAACGGGGGCGCGGAACACTGAAGCTTTCTTT
TRBJ2-5,NA,TRBV4-1,NA,CASSPRTHSETQYF,TGCGCCAGCAGCCCCCGAACCCACTCGGAGACCCAGTACTTC
TRBJ1-4,few,TRBV15,NA,CATMTYSSKKLFF,TGTGCCACCATGACATACAGTTCAAAAAAACTGTTTTTT
TRBJ1-2,NA,TRBV19,TRBD1,CASSSSGQGNGYTF,TGTGCCAGTAGTTCCTCGGGACAGGGAAATGGCTACACCTTC
TRBJ1-1,once,TRBV29-1,TRBD1,CSAGQGSNTEAFF,TGCAGCGCCGGACAGGGGTCAAACACTGAAGCTTTCTTT